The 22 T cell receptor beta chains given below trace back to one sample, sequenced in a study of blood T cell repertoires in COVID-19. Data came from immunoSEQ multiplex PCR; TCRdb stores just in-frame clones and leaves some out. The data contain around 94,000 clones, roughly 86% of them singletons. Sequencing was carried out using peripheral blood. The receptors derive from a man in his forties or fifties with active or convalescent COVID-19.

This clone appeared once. The CDR3 bases are TGCGCCAGCAGCGCCGGACTAGCGGGGGGACGGCAAGAGACCCAGTACTTC. Protein product: CASSAGLAGGRQETQYF. The V and J genes are TRBV5-1 and TRBJ2-5, with 14 nucleotides matching TRBD2. The trim removed 4 bases at V and 2 bases at J, leaving 7 bases unmatched. The CDR3 contains 17 residues. Germline assignment: CDR1 SGHRS and CDR2 YFSETQ.

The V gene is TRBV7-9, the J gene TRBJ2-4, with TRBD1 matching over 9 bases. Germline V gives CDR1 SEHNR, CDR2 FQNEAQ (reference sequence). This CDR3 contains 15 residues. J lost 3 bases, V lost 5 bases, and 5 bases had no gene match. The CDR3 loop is CASSRGQGDKNIQYF. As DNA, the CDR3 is TGTGCCAGCAGCCGGGGACAGGGAGACAAAAACATTCAGTACTTC. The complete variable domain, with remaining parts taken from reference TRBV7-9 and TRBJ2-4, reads DTGVSQNPRHKITKRGQNVTFRCDPISEHNRLYWYRQTLGQGPEFLTYFQNEAQLEKSRLLSDRFSAERPKGSFSTLEIQRTEQGDSAMYLCASSRGQGDKNIQYFGAGTRLSVL.

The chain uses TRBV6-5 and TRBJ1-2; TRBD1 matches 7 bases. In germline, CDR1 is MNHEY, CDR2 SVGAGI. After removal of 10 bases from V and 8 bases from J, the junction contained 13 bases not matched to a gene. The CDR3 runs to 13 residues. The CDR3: CANRQPGQWGYTF. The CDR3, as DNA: TGTGCCAACCGTCAACCGGGACAGTGGGGCTACACCTTC.

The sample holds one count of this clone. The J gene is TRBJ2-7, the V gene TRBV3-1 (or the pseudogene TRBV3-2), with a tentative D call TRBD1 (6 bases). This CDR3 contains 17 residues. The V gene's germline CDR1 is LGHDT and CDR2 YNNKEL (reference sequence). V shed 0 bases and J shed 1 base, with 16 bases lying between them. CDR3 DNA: TGTGCCAGCAGCCAAGATTTACCGCAGGGGATGTCCTACGAGCAGTACTTC. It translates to CASSQDLPQGMSYEQYF.

Here the CDR3 DNA reads TGTGCCAGCAGCCAAGCCACTAGCGGGGGGCCCTCAGATACGCAGTATTTT. It specifies CASSQATSGGPSDTQYF. The chain has TRBV4-2 and TRBJ2-3; 12 bases match TRBD2. The CDR3 is made up of 17 amino acids. CDR1 LGHNA and CDR2 YNFKEQ come from the germline V gene. V was pared by 1 base and J by 4 bases, with 6 bases of the junction left unmatched.

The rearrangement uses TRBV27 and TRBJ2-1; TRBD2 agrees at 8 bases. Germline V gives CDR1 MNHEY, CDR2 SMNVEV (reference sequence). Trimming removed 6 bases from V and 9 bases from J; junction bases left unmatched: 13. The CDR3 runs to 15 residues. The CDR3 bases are TGTGCCAGCAGCTCGGGGGGGATAGGGGAGGCTGAGCAGTTCTTC. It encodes CASSSGGIGEAEQFF.

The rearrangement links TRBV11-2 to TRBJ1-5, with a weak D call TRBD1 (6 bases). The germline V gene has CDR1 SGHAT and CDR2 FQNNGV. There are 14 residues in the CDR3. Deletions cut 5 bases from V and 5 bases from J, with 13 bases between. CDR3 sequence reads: CASSPTGSHQPQHF. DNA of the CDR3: TGTGCCAGCAGCCCCACAGGGAGCCATCAGCCCCAGCATTTT.

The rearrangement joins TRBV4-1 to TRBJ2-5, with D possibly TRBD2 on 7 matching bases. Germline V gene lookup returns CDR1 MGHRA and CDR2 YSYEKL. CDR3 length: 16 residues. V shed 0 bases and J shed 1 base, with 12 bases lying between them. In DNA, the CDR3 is TGCGCCAGCAGCCAAGAGGGGGGGCTAAGCCAAGAGACCCAGTACTTC. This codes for CASSQEGGLSQETQYF.

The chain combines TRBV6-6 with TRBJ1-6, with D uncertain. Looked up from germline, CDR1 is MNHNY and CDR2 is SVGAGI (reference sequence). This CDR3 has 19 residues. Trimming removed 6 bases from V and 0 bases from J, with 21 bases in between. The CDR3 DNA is TGTGCCAGCAGCCGAGCGGGCCAAAAAGGAAGCTCCTATAATTCACCCCTCCACTTT. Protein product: CASSRAGQKGSSYNSPLHF.

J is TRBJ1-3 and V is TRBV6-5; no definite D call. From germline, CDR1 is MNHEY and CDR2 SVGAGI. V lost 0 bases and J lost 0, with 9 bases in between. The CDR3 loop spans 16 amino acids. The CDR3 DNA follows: TGTGCCAGCAGTTACTCCTGGGAGAGCTCTGGAAACACCATATATTTT. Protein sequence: CASSYSWESSGNTIYF.

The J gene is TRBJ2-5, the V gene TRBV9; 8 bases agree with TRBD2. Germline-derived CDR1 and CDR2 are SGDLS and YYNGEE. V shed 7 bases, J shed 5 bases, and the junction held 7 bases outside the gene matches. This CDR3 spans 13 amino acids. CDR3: CASAYGLAETQYF. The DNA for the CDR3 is TGTGCCAGCGCTTATGGACTAGCCGAGACCCAGTACTTC.

CDR3 region: CARIIKQGANYYGYTF. The CDR3, as DNA: TGTGCCAGAATCATTAAGCAGGGGGCGAACTACTATGGCTACACCTTC. V is TRBV7-9 and J is TRBJ1-2; TRBD1 aligns across 8 bases. V dropped 9 bases and J dropped 3; count of bases not matched to a gene: 15. This CDR3 comprises 16 residues. The germline V gene encodes CDR1 SEHNR and CDR2 FQNEAQ (reference sequence). Full variable domain (missing parts from reference TRBV7-9 and TRBJ1-2): DTGVSQNPRHKITKRGQNVTFRCDPISEHNRLYWYRQTLGQGPEFLTYFQNEAQLEKSRLLSDRFSAERPKGSFSTLEIQRTEQGDSAMYLCARIIKQGANYYGYTFGSGTRLTVV.

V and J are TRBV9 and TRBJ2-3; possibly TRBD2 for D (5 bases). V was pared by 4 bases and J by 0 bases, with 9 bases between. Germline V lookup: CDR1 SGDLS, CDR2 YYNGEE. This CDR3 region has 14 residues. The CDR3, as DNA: TGTGCCAGCAGCACCCGGACTAGCACAGATACGCAGTATTTT. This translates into CASSTRTSTDTQYF.

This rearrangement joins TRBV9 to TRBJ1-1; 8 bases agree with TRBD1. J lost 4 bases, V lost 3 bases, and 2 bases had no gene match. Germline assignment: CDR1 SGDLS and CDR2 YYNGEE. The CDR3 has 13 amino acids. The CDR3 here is CASSAGQGTEAFF. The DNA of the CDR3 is TGTGCCAGCAGCGCCGGACAGGGCACTGAAGCTTTCTTT.

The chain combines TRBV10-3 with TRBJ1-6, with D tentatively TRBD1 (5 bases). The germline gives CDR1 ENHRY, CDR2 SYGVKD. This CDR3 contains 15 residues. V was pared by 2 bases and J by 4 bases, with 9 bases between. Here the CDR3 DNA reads TGTGCCATCAGTGAGGAACGACAGTATAATTCACCCCTCCACTTT. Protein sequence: CAISEERQYNSPLHF.

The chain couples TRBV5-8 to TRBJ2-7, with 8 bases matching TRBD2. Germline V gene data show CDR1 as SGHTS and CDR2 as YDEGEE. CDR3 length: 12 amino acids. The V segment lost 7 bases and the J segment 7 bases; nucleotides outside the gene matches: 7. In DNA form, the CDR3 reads TGTGCCAGCCCAGCGGGGGCTGTAGAGCAGTACTTC. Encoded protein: CASPAGAVEQYF.

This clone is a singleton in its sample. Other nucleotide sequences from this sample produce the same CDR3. CDR3 region: CASSPDRANTGELFF. CDR3 DNA: TGTGCCAGCTCACCGGACAGGGCTAACACCGGGGAGCTGTTTTTT. The J gene is TRBJ2-2, the V gene TRBV18; 8 bases agree with TRBD1. J gave up 2 bases and V 3 bases, and 2 bases lay outside the gene matches. The length of the CDR3 is 15 residues. Germline assignment: CDR1 KGHSH and CDR2 LQKENI. Using reference TRBV18 and TRBJ2-2 for the parts outside the CDR3, the full variable domain is NAGVMQNPRHLVRRRGQEARLRCSPMKGHSHVYWYRQLPEEGLKFMVYLQKENIIDESGMPKERFSAEFPKEGPSILRIQQVVRGDSAAYFCASSPDRANTGELFFGEGSRLTVL.

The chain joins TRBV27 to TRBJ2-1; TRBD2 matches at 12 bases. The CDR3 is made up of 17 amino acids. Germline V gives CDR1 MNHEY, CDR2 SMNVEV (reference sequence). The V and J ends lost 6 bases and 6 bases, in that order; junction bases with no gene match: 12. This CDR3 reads CASSLWLAGGSGNEQFF. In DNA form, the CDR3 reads TGTGCCAGCAGCCTGTGGCTAGCGGGGGGGTCCGGCAATGAGCAGTTCTTC.

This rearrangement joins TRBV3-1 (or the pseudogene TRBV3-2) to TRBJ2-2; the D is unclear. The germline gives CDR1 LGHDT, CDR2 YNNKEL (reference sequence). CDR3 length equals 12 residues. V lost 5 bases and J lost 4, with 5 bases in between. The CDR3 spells CASSFLTGELFF. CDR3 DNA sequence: TGTGCCAGCAGCTTCCTCACCGGGGAGCTGTTTTTT.

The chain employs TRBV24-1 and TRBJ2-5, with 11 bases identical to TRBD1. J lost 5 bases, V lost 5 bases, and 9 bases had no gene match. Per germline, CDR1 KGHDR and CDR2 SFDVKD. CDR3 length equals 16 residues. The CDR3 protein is CATSGAGTGGVETQYF. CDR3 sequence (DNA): TGTGCCACCAGTGGTGCCGGGACAGGGGGTGTGGAGACCCAGTACTTC.

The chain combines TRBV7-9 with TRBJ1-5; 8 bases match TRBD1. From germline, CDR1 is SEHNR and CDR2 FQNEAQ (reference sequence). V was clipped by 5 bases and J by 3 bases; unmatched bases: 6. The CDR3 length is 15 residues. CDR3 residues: CASSPGQGVNQPQHF. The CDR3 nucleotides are TGTGCCAGCAGCCCCGGACAGGGAGTCAATCAGCCCCAGCATTTT. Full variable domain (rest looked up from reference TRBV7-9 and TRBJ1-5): DTGVSQNPRHKITKRGQNVTFRCDPISEHNRLYWYRQTLGQGPEFLTYFQNEAQLEKSRLLSDRFSAERPKGSFSTLEIQRTEQGDSAMYLCASSPGQGVNQPQHFGDGTRLSIL.

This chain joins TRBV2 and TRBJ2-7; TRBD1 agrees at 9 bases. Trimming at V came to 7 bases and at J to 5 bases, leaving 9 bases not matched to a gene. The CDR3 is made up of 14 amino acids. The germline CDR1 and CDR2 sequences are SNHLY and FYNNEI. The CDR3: CASTTGGIVHEQYF. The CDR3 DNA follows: TGTGCCAGCACCACAGGGGGCATAGTACACGAGCAGTACTTC.